Below, 9 T cell receptor beta chains from the same sample are listed, as sequenced in a study of human T cells and chemical hapten exposure (dated by TCRdb to 2020 to 2023). The sample's time point label is to be understood as: patch test 1, 2 weeks after DPC sensitization. According to the study, the label for this sample's treatment or condition signals: therapeutic diphenylcyclopropenone sensitization with weekly scalp DPC. The method behind the library was RACE. Reads for this sample came from a NextSeq 500. TCRdb reworked the public reads: Q25 trimming with fastp, MiXCR clone assembly, productive beta chains retained. One record per CDR3 amino acid sequence lists the most common genes and DNA. This sample is represented by tens of thousands of distinct CDR3 sequences; more than 9% of them were singletons. The ten top clones hold around 2.2% of the sample. The sequences come from whole blood, collected in connection with sensitization to the hapten diphenylcyclopropenone (DPC). Receptors originate from a man in his forties with alopecia areata. Some clones in this sample may be carry-over from other donors' samples.

This clonotype was counted only a few times. One end of the junction varies from germline; a read error may be responsible. The chain couples TRBV7-9 to TRBJ2-1; D call uncertain. Germline lookup yields CDR1 SEHNR and CDR2 FQNEAQ (reference sequence). The length of the CDR3 is 14 residues. The CDR3 DNA is TGTGCCAGCAGCTACGGCGGATCTGACAATCAGCAGTTCTTC. Amino acids: CASSYGGSDNQQFF.

The rearrangement uses TRBV4-3 and TRBJ2-7; 12 nucleotides agree with TRBD2. Per germline, CDR1 LGHNA and CDR2 YSLEER. The V and J ends lost 1 base and 6 bases, in that order; junction bases with no gene match: 13. This CDR3 spans 18 amino acids. The CDR3 loop is CASSQGGPNLAGGFEQYF. The CDR3 DNA reads TGCGCCAGCAGCCAAGGGGGCCCAAACCTAGCGGGAGGGTTCGAGCAGTACTTC.

This clonotype has a handful of counts. The chain carries TRBV7-6 and TRBJ1-5; D may be TRBD1 (5 bases). The CDR3 totals 13 residues. Germline V CDR1 and CDR2: SGHVS, FNYEAQ. V was shortened by 1 base and J by 7 bases, with 8 bases between the two germline ends. The CDR3, as DNA: TGTGCCAGCAGCTTAGGGCAGGGACAGCCCCAGCATTTT. Its translation: CASSLGQGQPQHF. The whole variable domain, remainder taken from reference TRBV7-6 and TRBJ1-5, is GAGVSQSPRYKVTKRGQDVALRCDPISGHVSLYWYRQALGQGPEFLTYFNYEAQQDKSGLPNDRFSAERPEGSISTLTIQRTEQRDSAMYRCASSLGQGQPQHFGDGTRLSIL.

This clonotype was counted only a few times. V gene TRBV27 combines with J gene TRBJ1-1; D possibly corresponds to TRBD1 (6 bases). From germline, CDR1 is MNHEY and CDR2 SMNVEV (reference sequence). The CDR3 sequence is 15 residues long. Between the trimmed V and J ends, which lost 8 bases and 6 bases, there was a span of 22 bases. CDR3 residues: CASAASLGALSEAFF. The CDR3 DNA is TGTGCCAGCGCGGCGAGTCTGGGGGCGCTGTCTGAAGCTTTCTTT.

The V gene is TRBV12-3 or TRBV12-4, the J gene TRBJ1-1; 10 bases align to TRBD1. The J segment lost 4 bases and the V segment lost 6 bases, leaving 5 bases of the junction unmatched. CDR3 length: 14 amino acids. CDR3 in DNA: TGTGCCAGCAGAGCGACAGGGGGCAGCACTGAAGCTTTCTTT. It is translated as CASRATGGSTEAFF.

This clonotype occurred many times. The J gene is TRBJ1-6, the V gene TRBV6-6, with D uncertain. Trimming took off 0 bases at V and 7 bases at J, with 7 bases between the two ends. The CDR3 covers 14 residues. Germline assignment: CDR1 MNHNY and CDR2 SVGAGI (reference sequence). The CDR3 DNA follows: TGTGCCAGCAGTTACTCCCAACAGAATTCACCCCTCCACTTT. Translation: CASSYSQQNSPLHF.

J is TRBJ1-2 and V is TRBV6-5; the D gene is possibly TRBD1 (5 bases). Germline V gives CDR1 MNHEY, CDR2 SVGAGI. The CDR3 has 15 residues. Trimming removed 8 bases from V and 4 bases from J, with 20 bases in between. For the CDR3, the DNA is TGTGCCAGCTCTCTGGGGGGGGGAAGTAGCTATGGCTACACCTTC. It is translated as CASSLGGGSSYGYTF.

This clonotype was recorded at least ten times. The rearrangement links TRBV5-1 to TRBJ1-1; D not certain. The CDR3 is made up of 16 amino acids. Trimming left V 0 bases short and J 0 bases short, with 12 bases between. CDR1 and CDR2 (germline): SGHRS, YFSETQ. Here the CDR3 DNA reads TGCGCCAGCAGCTTGGCCAGTGCGAGGCTGAACACTGAAGCTTTCTTT. Amino acid sequence: CASSLASARLNTEAFF.

This clonotype was picked up a small number of times. This chain joins TRBV4-3 and TRBJ1-2; TRBD1 is a possible D gene (5 bases). The length of the CDR3 is 15 residues. Germline-derived CDR1 and CDR2 are LGHNA and YSLEER. The germline V and J ends were trimmed by 1 base and 8 bases, with 17 bases remaining between them. The CDR3 bases are TGCGCCAGCAGCCAAGCCCAAGGGGTGCTCGGCGGCTACACCTTC. It codes for CASSQAQGVLGGYTF.